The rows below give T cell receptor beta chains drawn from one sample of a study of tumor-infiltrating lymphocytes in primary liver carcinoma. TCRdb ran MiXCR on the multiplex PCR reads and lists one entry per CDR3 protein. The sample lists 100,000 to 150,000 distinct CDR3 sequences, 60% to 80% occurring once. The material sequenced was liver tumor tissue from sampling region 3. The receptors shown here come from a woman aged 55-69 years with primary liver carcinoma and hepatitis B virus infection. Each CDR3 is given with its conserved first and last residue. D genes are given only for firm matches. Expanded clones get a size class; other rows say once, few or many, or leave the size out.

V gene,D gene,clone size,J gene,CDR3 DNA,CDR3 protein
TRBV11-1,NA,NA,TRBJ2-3,TGTGCCAGCAAGGGGGTCGGGCCTAACATAGATACGCAGTATTTT,CASKGVGPNIDTQYF
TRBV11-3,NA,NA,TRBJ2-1,TGTGACAGCAGGGGGGCCGGGTACGATGAGCAGTTCTTC,CDSRGAGYDEQFF
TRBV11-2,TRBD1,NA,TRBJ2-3,TGTGCCAGTAGCCCGACAGGGTCTGATCAGCCCCAGTATTTT,CASSPTGSDQPQYF
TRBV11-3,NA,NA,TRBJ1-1,TGTGCCAGCAGCCCCGTGAACACTGAAGTTTTCTTT,CASSPVNTEVFF
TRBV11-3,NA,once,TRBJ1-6,TGTGCCAGTAGCCCCGGGATACACTATTCACCTCTCCACTTT,CASSPGIHYSPLHF
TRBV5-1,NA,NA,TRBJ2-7,TGCGCCAGCAGCTTTCCAGATAACGAGCAGTACTTC,CASSFPDNEQYF
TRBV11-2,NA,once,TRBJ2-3,TGTGCCAGCAGCCATATACCGGGGCTCGGGGCGAGTATGCAGTACTTT,CASSHIPGLGASMQYF
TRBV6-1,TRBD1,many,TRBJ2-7,TGTGCCAGCAACCCTTCGGACAGGAACTACGAGCAGTACTTC,CASNPSDRNYEQYF
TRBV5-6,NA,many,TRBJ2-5,TGTGCCAGCAGCTTGAGTCGAAAGACCCAGTACTTC,CASSLSRKTQYF
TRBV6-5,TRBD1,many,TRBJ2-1,TGTGCCAGCAGTTACTCCGGGACAGGGGTTAATGAGCAGTTCTTC,CASSYSGTGVNEQFF
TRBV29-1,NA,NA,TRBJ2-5,TGTAGCGTTTGTCCCTCGGACTTC,CSVCPSDF
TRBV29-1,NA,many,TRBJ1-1,TGCAGCGTTGCGAGAACTGAAGCTTTCTTT,CSVARTEAFF
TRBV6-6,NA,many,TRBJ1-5,TGTGCCAGCAGCCTTGGGACGATTTTAATGAGCAATCAGCCCCAGCATTTT,CASSLGTILMSNQPQHF
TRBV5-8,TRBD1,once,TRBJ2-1,TGTGCCAGCAGCTCGATCGGGACAGGGGCGAGCAATGAGCAGTTCTTC,CASSSIGTGASNEQFF
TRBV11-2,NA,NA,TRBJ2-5,TGTGCCGGCAGCCAGACAGAAGAGACCCAGTACTTC,CAGSQTEETQYF
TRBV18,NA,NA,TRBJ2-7,TGTGCCAGCTCACCGGGGCAGGTTACCGCCGAGCAGTACTTC,CASSPGQVTAEQYF
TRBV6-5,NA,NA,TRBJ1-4,TGTGCCAGTAGTTACGGGGGGCCAACTAATGAAAAACTGCTTTTT,CASSYGGPTNEKLLF
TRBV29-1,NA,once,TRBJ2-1,TGCAGCGTTCATCGGAAATACAATGAGCATTTCTTC,CSVHRKYNEHFF
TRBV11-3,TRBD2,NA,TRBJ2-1,TGTGCCAACAGCTTAGGTCGGGGGGAATGGGGTGTCGATGAGCTGTTCTTC,CANSLGRGEWGVDELFF
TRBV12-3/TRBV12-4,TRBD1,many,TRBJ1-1,TGTGCCAGCAGCCGGACAGGGGGCGATGGTGAAGCTTTCTTT,CASSRTGGDGEAFF
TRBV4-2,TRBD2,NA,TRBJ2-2,TGTACCAGCAGTCGGGGGCGGGAGGTAATCGAGGAGCTGTTTTTT,CTSSRGREVIEELFF
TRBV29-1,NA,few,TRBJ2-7,TGCGGCGTTGCCCTCGGGTTATGGGACGAGCACTACTTC,CGVALGLWDEHYF
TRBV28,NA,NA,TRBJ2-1,TGTGCCAGCAGACCCCCCGGGTCCTACAATGAGCAGCTCTTC,CASRPPGSYNEQLF
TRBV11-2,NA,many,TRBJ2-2,TGTGCCAGCAGCCAAGGGACCCAGAACACCGGGGAGCTGTTTTTT,CASSQGTQNTGELFF
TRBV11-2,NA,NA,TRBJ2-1,TGTGCCAGCAGTTTAGTTCAGAGACTAGTGGGAGACAATGAGCAGTTCTTC,CASSLVQRLVGDNEQFF
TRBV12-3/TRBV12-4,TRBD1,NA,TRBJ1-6,TGTGCCGGCAGCACCCGGTTAGGGACAGGGGATTCACCCCTCCACTTC,CAGSTRLGTGDSPLHF
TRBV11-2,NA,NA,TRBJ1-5,TGTGCCGGCAGCTTAGGGCAGGTTGGCCAGCCCCAGCACTTT,CAGSLGQVGQPQHF
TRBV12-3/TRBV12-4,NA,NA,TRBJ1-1,TGTGCCAGCAGTCTACAGGGTTGGAGCGCTGAAGCTTTCTTT,CASSLQGWSAEAFF
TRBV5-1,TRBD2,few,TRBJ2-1,TGCGCCAGCAGCATGCTAGCGGGAAGGACCCAGTCCTACAATGAGCAGTTCTTC,CASSMLAGRTQSYNEQFF
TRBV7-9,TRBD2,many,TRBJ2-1,TGTGCCAGCAGCCAGGGACTAGCAGTTTACAATGAGCAGTTCTTC,CASSQGLAVYNEQFF
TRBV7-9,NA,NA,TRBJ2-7,TGTGCCAGCAGCCGATTCTACGAGCAGTACTTC,CASSRFYEQYF